A single sample is the source of the 32 T cell receptor beta chains below, sequenced in a study of spatial heterogeneity in lung cancer. Time point specified: sample taken at primary tumor resection. The antigens for these receptors are not known. TCRdb called the 5' RACE reads again in MiXCR, with one record for every CDR3 protein. The data hold over 1,500 distinct CDR3 sequences, with around 4.9% observed a single time. General observations from the study: For expanded intratumoral alpha and beta TCRs, counts tracked tumor mutation counts.

This specimen consisted of lung tumor tissue, obtained at surgery. The receptors derive from a male donor with early-stage non-small cell lung cancer.

Sample share makes this clonotype medium-sized. This chain uses TRBV12-3 or TRBV12-4 with TRBJ1-2; D is undetermined. The length of the CDR3 is 13 residues. V lost 6 bases and J 8 bases, leaving 16 bases between the germline ends. CDR3 bases: TGTGCCAGCAGGCCACGGCGTCCCGCGGGCTACACCTTC. Translation: CASRPRRPAGYTF.

This clonotype was counted ten times or more. This sequence joins TRBV28 and TRBJ2-1, with 8 bases matching TRBD2. CDR3 size: 16 residues. V trimming: 6 bases; J trimming: 0 bases; junction bases outside the gene matches: 7. Germline V gene data show CDR1 as MDHEN and CDR2 as SYDVKM. CDR3 sequence (DNA): TGTGCCAGCAGAAGTGGCGGGGGGTACTCCTACAATGAGCAGTTCTTC. Translated, it gives CASRSGGGYSYNEQFF.

Relative to its sample, this clonotype is medium-sized. This chain joins TRBV9 and TRBJ2-2; either TRBD1 or TRBD2 may supply D (5 bases each). V dropped 4 bases and J dropped 1 base, with 17 bases sitting between them. This CDR3 is 17 amino acids long. Germline-derived CDR1 and CDR2 are SGDLS and YYNGEE. As DNA, the CDR3 is TGTGCCAGCAGCTCACCCGGGACGACGATGAACACCGGGGAGCTGTTTTTT. Protein sequence: CASSSPGTTMNTGELFF.

This clonotype is medium-sized within its sample. The rearrangement links TRBV6-5 to TRBJ2-3; TRBD2 might be the D (6 bases). Trimming removed 3 bases at V and 5 bases at J, with 15 bases between. Germline V CDR1 and CDR2: MNHEY, SVGAGI. There are 15 residues in the CDR3. DNA for the CDR3: TGTGCCAGCAGTTATGAACGGGAGATGGGAGATACGCAGTATTTT. Its translation: CASSYEREMGDTQYF.

By proportion, this clonotype is large. The gene calls are TRBV28 and TRBJ2-1; D is perhaps TRBD1 or TRBD2 (5 bases each). Germline V lookup: CDR1 MDHEN, CDR2 SYDVKM. V was trimmed by 3 bases and J by 2 bases, leaving 11 bases between them. The CDR3 spans 15 residues. The CDR3 loop reads CASSFGTQPYNEQFF. In nucleotides, the CDR3 is TGTGCCAGCAGTTTCGGGACGCAACCCTACAATGAGCAGTTCTTC.

This clonotype is classed as medium-sized. The rearrangement joins TRBV9 to TRBJ2-1, with D possibly being TRBD2 (6 bases). Germline lookup yields CDR1 SGDLS and CDR2 YYNGEE. The CDR3 length is 15 residues. Trimming took 0 bases from V and 6 from J, leaving 13 bases between them. The CDR3 nucleotides read TGTGCCAGCAGCGTAGCGAACGTGGGGGGCAATGAGCAGTTCTTC. Its translation is CASSVANVGGNEQFF.

Within the sample, this clonotype is medium-sized. V and J are TRBV5-4 and TRBJ2-5; D gene uncertain. The V gene's germline CDR1 is SGHNT and CDR2 YYREEE (reference sequence). V lost 0 bases and J 1 base, leaving 4 bases between the germline ends. CDR3 length equals 13 residues. The CDR3: CASSLALQETQYF. The CDR3, as DNA: TGTGCCAGCAGCTTGGCTCTCCAAGAGACCCAGTACTTC.

This clonotype is medium-sized in the sample. The chain couples TRBV6-1 to TRBJ2-5; possible D gene TRBD2, 6 bases. Germline lookup yields CDR1 MNHNS and CDR2 SASEGT. CDR3 length: 13 amino acids. V gave up 3 bases and J gave up 4 bases, with 9 bases separating them. The DNA of the CDR3 is TGTGCCAGCAGTGAGCTGCGGGGAGAGACCCAGTACTTC. It yields the protein CASSELRGETQYF.

There are a few counts of this clonotype. The V gene is TRBV20-1, the J gene TRBJ1-1, with 10 bases matching TRBD1. Germline-derived CDR1 and CDR2 are DFQATT and SNEGSKA (reference sequence). This CDR3 has 14 residues. The V segment lost 6 bases and the J segment 8 bases; nucleotides outside the gene matches: 12. CDR3 region: CSANPGTGEAEAFF. CDR3 bases: TGCAGTGCGAATCCCGGGACAGGGGAGGCGGAAGCTTTCTTT.

This clonotype is termed medium-sized. The chain links TRBV30 to TRBJ2-1; 7 bases map to TRBD2. This CDR3 has 16 amino acids. Unmatched junction bases numbered 10, after V lost 3 bases and J lost 2 bases. The germline CDR1 and CDR2 sequences are GTSNPN and SVGIG (reference sequence). The DNA of the CDR3 is TGTGCCTGGAGCATTATTGGGGGGGGAACCTACAATGAGCAGTTCTTC. Translation gives CAWSIIGGGTYNEQFF.

The chain has TRBV10-2 and TRBJ1-2; 12 bases are a match to TRBD1. Germline V lookup: CDR1 WSHSY, CDR2 SAAADI. CDR3 size: 15 residues. Trimming took 6 bases from V and 7 from J; bases not matched to a gene: 9. This CDR3 reads CASRDQGQGAFGYTF. The CDR3 bases are TGCGCCAGCAGGGACCAGGGACAGGGGGCCTTTGGCTACACCTTC.

The gene calls are TRBV27 and TRBJ2-3; 16 bases are shared with TRBD2. The ends lost 5 bases at V and 6 bases at J; junction bases unmatched: 5. The CDR3 spans 16 residues. CDR1 and CDR2 (germline): MNHEY, SMNVEV (reference sequence). DNA for the CDR3: TGTGCCAGCAGTGGGACTAGCGGGGGGGCATGGGATACGCAGTATTTT. Translating gives CASSGTSGGAWDTQYF.

This clonotype is labeled as medium-sized (0.01 to 0.1%). The V gene is TRBV5-6, the J gene TRBJ1-1; D gene ambiguous. The CDR3 extends over 13 amino acids. Per the germline V gene, CDR1 is SGHDT and CDR2 is YYEEEE. V dropped 0 bases and J dropped 0 bases, with 3 bases sitting between them. The CDR3 loop is CASSLDLNTEAFF. In nucleotides, the CDR3 is TGTGCCAGCAGCTTGGATCTGAACACTGAAGCTTTCTTT.

This clonotype ranks as medium-sized (0.01 to 0.1%). The genes are TRBV20-1 and TRBJ2-3, with 7 bases matching TRBD2. The CDR3 loop spans 14 amino acids. In germline, CDR1 is DFQATT, CDR2 SNEGSKA (reference sequence). With 6 bases clipped from V and 8 bases from J, the junction kept 14 bases outside the gene matches. The DNA for the CDR3 is TGCAGTGCGCCTGGGACTACTCTCACGGGTACGCAGTATTTT. Its protein is CSAPGTTLTGTQYF.

This clonotype is termed large (0.1 to 1%). The chain combines TRBV6-1 with TRBJ1-6, with TRBD1 matching 9 bases. Germline CDR1 is MNHNS and CDR2 is SASEGT. V shed 5 bases and J 10 bases; nucleotides not matched to a gene: 6. This CDR3 is built from 14 residues. The CDR3, as DNA: TGTGCCAGCAGTTCGGACAGGGGTTTATCACCCCTCCACTTT. Amino acid sequence: CASSSDRGLSPLHF.

By its share, this clonotype is medium-sized (0.01 to 0.1%). This CDR3 reads CASSSKTAYEQYF. In DNA, the CDR3 is TGTGCCAGCAGCTCAAAGACCGCCTACGAGCAGTACTTC. The chain carries TRBV5-4 and TRBJ2-7, with D uncertain. The CDR3 consists of 13 residues. From germline, CDR1 is SGHNT and CDR2 YYREEE (reference sequence). V was shortened by 3 bases and J by 2 bases, with 9 bases between the two germline ends. The entire variable domain, with the rest obtained from reference TRBV5-4 and TRBJ2-7, is as follows: ETGVTQSPTHLIKTRGQQVTLRCSSQSGHNTVSWYQQALGQGPQFIFQYYREEENGRGNFPPRFSGLQFPNYSSELNVNALELDDSALYLCASSSKTAYEQYFGPGTRLTVT.

Judged by abundance, this clonotype is medium-sized. The chain has TRBV12-3 or TRBV12-4 and TRBJ1-6; weak D call: TRBD1 (5 bases). V lost 1 base and J lost 7, with 14 bases in between. The CDR3 length is 16 residues. This chain's CDR3 is CASSLVGGFKNSPLHF. In DNA form, the CDR3 reads TGTGCCAGCAGTTTAGTGGGGGGGTTTAAGAATTCACCCCTCCACTTT.

This clonotype is medium-sized in the sample. The chain links TRBV28 to TRBJ2-5; 11 bases fit TRBD1. V gave up 8 bases and J gave up 6 bases; unmatched junction bases: 11. Germline V gene sequence: CDR1 MDHEN, CDR2 SYDVKM. This CDR3 comprises 15 residues. This CDR3 reads CASRWRTGGEKTQYF. As DNA, the CDR3 is TGTGCCAGCCGTTGGAGGACAGGGGGCGAGAAGACCCAGTACTTC.

In its sample, this clonotype ranks as medium-sized. The V call is TRBV7-3, the J call TRBJ2-3; D call uncertain. V was clipped by 5 bases and J by 1 base, with 13 bases between them. The germline CDR1 and CDR2 sequences are SGHTA and FQGTGA. The CDR3 runs to 15 residues. The CDR3 coding sequence is TGTGCCAGCAGCCCCACGGGTCATCGCACAGATACGCAGTATTTT. It yields the protein CASSPTGHRTDTQYF.

This clonotype is categorized as large (0.1 to 1%). The junction differs from germline at one of its ends, possibly a read error. The CDR3 is CASSPTTGQGTQYF. CDR3 bases: TGTGCCAGCTCACCGACGACAGGGCAAGGGACCCAGTACTTC. J is TRBJ2-5 and V is TRBV18; 7 bases are shared with TRBD1. The germline CDR1 and CDR2 sequences are KGHSH and LQKENI. This CDR3 has 14 residues. Based on the CDR3 plus reference TRBV18 and TRBJ2-5, the full variable domain is NAGVMQNPRHLVRRRGQEARLRCSPMKGHSHVYWYRQLPEEGLKFMVYLQKENIIDESGMPKERFSAEFPKEGPSILRIQQVVRGDSAAYFCASSPTTGQGTQYFGPGTRLLVL.

By share, this clonotype counts as medium-sized (0.01 to 0.1%). The V gene is TRBV20-1, the J gene TRBJ1-2; 7 positions agree with TRBD1. The trim removed 3 bases at V and 2 bases at J, leaving 6 bases unmatched. The CDR3 contains 14 residues. Germline V CDR1 and CDR2: DFQATT, SNEGSKA (reference sequence). CDR3 sequence: CSARGGRGNYGYTF. The CDR3 DNA follows: TGCAGTGCTAGGGGGGGCAGGGGGAACTATGGCTACACCTTC.

In its sample, this clonotype is medium-sized. This chain uses TRBV10-2 with TRBJ2-1; 10 bases agree with TRBD2. The CDR3 length is 15 residues. The germline gives CDR1 WSHSY, CDR2 SAAADI. Unmatched junction bases numbered 9, after V lost 7 bases and J lost 6 bases. This CDR3 reads CASMSPLAGANEQFF. For the CDR3, the DNA is TGCGCCAGCATGTCCCCTCTAGCGGGGGCCAATGAGCAGTTCTTC.

By its share, this clonotype is medium-sized. The V call is TRBV10-3, the J call TRBJ2-5; TRBD1 matches 8 bases. The ends lost 6 bases at V and 5 bases at J; junction bases unmatched: 5. This CDR3 has 13 residues. Germline lookup yields CDR1 ENHRY and CDR2 SYGVKD. CDR3: CAISTGGSETQYF. Here the CDR3 DNA reads TGTGCCATCAGCACAGGGGGTTCTGAGACCCAGTACTTC.

This clonotype is categorized as medium-sized. The gene calls are TRBV20-1 and TRBJ2-3, with a weak D call TRBD2 (6 bases). Looked up from germline, CDR1 is DFQATT and CDR2 is SNEGSKA (reference sequence). This CDR3 is 14 amino acids long. V was shortened by 6 bases and J by 7 bases, with 20 bases between the two germline ends. CDR3: CSASMRGRMNTQYF. CDR3 nucleotide sequence: TGCAGTGCGTCTATGCGGGGAAGGATGAATACGCAGTATTTT.

This clonotype is classed as medium-sized (0.01 to 0.1%). This chain uses TRBV5-1 with TRBJ2-5; a possible D gene is TRBD2 (6 bases). V lost 4 bases and J lost 4, with 11 bases in between. Germline V gives CDR1 SGHRS, CDR2 YFSETQ. This CDR3 is built from 13 residues. The CDR3 is CASSGGLPETQYF. Here the CDR3 DNA reads TGCGCCAGCAGCGGGGGACTGCCAGAGACCCAGTACTTC.

The genes are TRBV4-2 and TRBJ2-3; the D is unclear. Trimming took off 0 bases at V and 3 bases at J, with 10 bases between the two ends. The CDR3 extends over 15 amino acids. Germline V gene lookup returns CDR1 LGHNA and CDR2 YNFKEQ. This CDR3 reads CASSQDRRTTDTQYF. DNA of the CDR3: TGTGCCAGCAGCCAAGATCGGCGCACAACAGATACGCAGTATTTT.

This clonotype rates as medium-sized. V gene TRBV30 combines with J gene TRBJ2-7; perhaps TRBD2 as D (6 bases). Per the germline V gene, CDR1 is GTSNPN and CDR2 is SVGIG (reference sequence). The CDR3 is 13 amino acids. The V and J ends lost 5 bases and 2 bases respectively, with 13 bases between them. The CDR3 nucleotides are TGTGCCTGGGGGGGAGGCCACCCCTACGAGCAGTACTTC. It specifies CAWGGGHPYEQYF.

By its share, this clonotype is large (0.1 to 1%). V is TRBV7-2 and J is TRBJ1-5, with D perhaps matching TRBD1 (5 bases). Germline loops: CDR1 SGHTA, CDR2 FQGNSA. Trimming left V 5 bases short and J 0 bases short, with 8 bases between. The CDR3 runs to 14 residues. CDR3 region: CASSHDSSNQPQHF. DNA of the CDR3: TGTGCCAGCAGCCACGACAGTAGCAATCAGCCCCAGCATTTT.

This clonotype is categorized as medium-sized. V and J are TRBV3-1 and TRBJ2-2; D remains ambiguous. V lost 4 bases and J lost 3, with 12 bases in between. CDR3 length: 15 residues. Germline V gene sequence: CDR1 LGHDT, CDR2 YNNKEL (reference sequence). The CDR3 here is CASSPRRAHTGELFF. Here the CDR3 DNA reads TGTGCCAGCAGCCCCAGGAGAGCGCACACCGGGGAGCTGTTTTTT.

In its sample, this clonotype is medium-sized. The V gene is TRBV2, the J gene TRBJ1-2; D remains unclear. The CDR3 loop spans 14 amino acids. Germline CDR1 SNHLY, CDR2 FYNNEI. V was shortened by 6 bases and J by 5 bases, with 16 bases between the two germline ends. The CDR3 nucleotides read TGTGCCAGCAGCGCTGACGGGGTCATATATGGCTACACCTTC. The encoded protein is CASSADGVIYGYTF.

By sample fraction, this clonotype is medium-sized. V and J are TRBV18 and TRBJ2-6; tentative D call: TRBD1 (6 bases). CDR3 length equals 18 residues. V lost 0 bases to trimming and J lost 1 base, with 13 bases between them. Germline CDR1 and CDR2: KGHSH and LQKENI. The CDR3 is CASSPPGRGSSGANVLTF. CDR3 sequence (DNA): TGTGCCAGCTCACCACCCGGCAGGGGCTCTTCTGGGGCCAACGTCCTGACTTTC.

By sample share, this clonotype is large (0.1 to 1%). The rearrangement links TRBV5-1 to TRBJ2-5; D possibly corresponds to TRBD1 (5 bases). V was pared by 4 bases and J by 0 bases, with 7 bases between. The CDR3 is made up of 13 amino acids. From germline, CDR1 is SGHRS and CDR2 YFSETQ. The CDR3 loop reads CASSPDNQETQYF. In nucleotides, the CDR3 is TGCGCCAGCAGCCCGGACAACCAAGAGACCCAGTACTTC.